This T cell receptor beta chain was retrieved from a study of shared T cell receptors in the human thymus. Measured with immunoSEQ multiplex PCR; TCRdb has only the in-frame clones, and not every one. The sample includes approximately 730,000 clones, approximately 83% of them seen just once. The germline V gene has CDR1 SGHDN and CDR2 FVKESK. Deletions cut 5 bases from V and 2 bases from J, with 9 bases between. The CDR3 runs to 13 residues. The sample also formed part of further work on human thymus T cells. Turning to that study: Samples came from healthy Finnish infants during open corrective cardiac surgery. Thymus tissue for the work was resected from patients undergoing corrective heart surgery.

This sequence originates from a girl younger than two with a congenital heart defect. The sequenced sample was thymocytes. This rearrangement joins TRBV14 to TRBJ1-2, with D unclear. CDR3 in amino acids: CASSREQNYGYTF. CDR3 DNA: TGTGCCAGCAGCAGGGAGCAAAACTATGGCTACACCTTC.